What follows is one TCR beta chain and its context. Its antigen remains unknown. The source of the sample is a study of beta chain features in type 1 diabetes. Looking at the study overall: Patients did not differ from healthy donors in age, gender or cell yield.

Sorted CD4+ subsets: naive, central memory, regulatory, stem cell-like memory (CD45RO/CCR7/CD25/CD127/CD95/CD27 panel). General observations from the study: Across all four CD4+ subsets, people with type 1 diabetes showed modestly shorter TCRB CDR3s. Since sequencing was performed on cDNA, cells with high TCR expression could be over-represented.

This CDR3 spans 13 amino acids. Germline CDR1 and CDR2: SEHNR and FQNEAQ (reference sequence). V lost 3 bases and J 7 bases, leaving 7 bases between the germline ends. The study reverse transcribed the entire isolated RNA, so it sequenced expressed TCRB transcripts. Produced via immunoSEQ multiplex PCR; TCRdb's table is partial and in-frame only. The sample has 500,000 to 650,000 clones; around 12% are singletons. The receptor's source is a man aged 25-45 years with type 1 diabetes. The specimen sequenced was naive CD4+ T cells from blood. The chain couples TRBV7-9 to TRBJ1-6; D uncertain. The CDR3 protein is CASSFVPNSPLHF. The CDR3 DNA is TGTGCCAGCAGCTTTGTTCCGAATTCACCCCTCCACTTT.